A single sample is the source of the 9 T cell receptor beta chains below, sequenced in a study of cytomegalovirus exposure and HLA in healthy donors. PCR amplification relied on 60 Vbeta primers (plus 13 Jbeta primers). Clones were sequenced by immunoSEQ multiplex PCR, and TCRdb holds only the in-frame ones, with some missing. This sample has some 36,000 clones, with more than 60% found just once. Sequencing used PBMCs. The receptors here all came from a man aged 30 to 45 in good health and CMV-seronegative.

CDR3 in DNA: TGCAGCGTCCATAGCGGGAGTTCTTACGAGCAGTACTTC. Protein: CSVHSGSSYEQYF. The J gene is TRBJ2-7, the V gene TRBV29-1, with 9 bases fitting TRBD2. Germline V lookup: CDR1 SQVTM, CDR2 ANQGSEA. V trimming: 6 bases; J trimming: 4 bases; junction bases outside the gene matches: 7. CDR3 length: 13 residues.

This rearrangement joins TRBV5-1 to TRBJ1-2; D gene uncertain. V was cut by 1 base and J by 4 bases, with 8 bases left in between. The CDR3 has 13 amino acids. The germline CDR1 and CDR2 sequences are SGHRS and YFSETQ. CDR3 in DNA: TGCGCCAGCAGCTTGTCGGGGATCTATGGCTACACCTTC. Its protein product is CASSLSGIYGYTF.

CDR3 sequence reads: CASSPDRAGSQPQHF. The DNA for the CDR3 is TGTGCCAGCAGCCCTGACAGGGCTGGTAGTCAGCCCCAGCATTTT. The chain carries TRBV6-5 and TRBJ1-5; 7 bases line up with TRBD1. CDR1 MNHEY and CDR2 SVGAGI come from the germline V gene. J lost 6 bases, V lost 6 bases, and 11 bases had no gene match. The CDR3 is made up of 15 amino acids.

The chain is built from TRBV4-2 and TRBJ1-3; D is uncertain. The CDR3 is 16 residues long. The V and J ends lost 1 base and 0 bases respectively, with 10 bases between them. Germline assignment: CDR1 LGHNA and CDR2 YNFKEQ. The CDR3 DNA sequence: TGTGCCAGCAGCCAAGTCGGGGATTACTCTGGAAACACCATATATTTT. Translation gives CASSQVGDYSGNTIYF.

V and J are TRBV18 and TRBJ2-7; 9 bases align to TRBD1. There are 15 residues in the CDR3. Germline-derived CDR1 and CDR2 are KGHSH and LQKENI. After removal of 0 bases from V and 0 bases from J, the junction contained 0 bases not matched to a gene. The CDR3 DNA sequence: TGTGCCAGCTCACCACCGGGACAGGGCTCCTACGAGCAGTACTTC. It translates to CASSPPGQGSYEQYF.

V and J are TRBV6-5 and TRBJ2-7, with a weak D call TRBD2 (6 bases). The CDR3 has 14 residues. Germline V gives CDR1 MNHEY, CDR2 SVGAGI. Deletions cut 6 bases from V and 7 bases from J, with 19 bases between. The CDR3 DNA follows: TGTGCCAGCAGGTTAGAGGGACTTCAGGTTGAGCAGTACTTC. Translated, it gives CASRLEGLQVEQYF.

The chain has TRBV27 and TRBJ1-1, with D perhaps TRBD1 (6 bases). The CDR3 is 13 residues long. Germline assignment: CDR1 MNHEY and CDR2 SMNVEV (reference sequence). The germline V and J ends were trimmed by 6 bases and 7 bases, with 15 bases remaining between them. The CDR3 DNA reads as TGTGCCAGCAGGAGCCACAGGGTCGATGAAGCTTTCTTT. This encodes CASRSHRVDEAFF.

V gene TRBV15 combines with J gene TRBJ1-2; tentative D call: TRBD1 (5 bases). Trimming cost V 5 bases and J 2 bases, with 15 bases left between them. The CDR3 spans 15 residues. Germline loops: CDR1 LNHNV, CDR2 YYDKDF (reference sequence). CDR3 protein: CATSAPGLFNYGYTF. In DNA form, the CDR3 reads TGTGCCACCAGCGCCCCAGGGCTATTCAACTATGGCTACACCTTC. Looking up the rest from reference TRBV15 and TRBJ1-2 gives the full variable domain: DAMVIQNPRYQVTQFGKPVTLSCSQTLNHNVMYWYQQKSSQAPKLLFHYYDKDFNNEADTPDNFQSRRPNTSFCFLDIRSPGLGDTAMYLCATSAPGLFNYGYTFGSGTRLTVV.

The chain uses TRBV6-5 and TRBJ1-2; D remains unclear. The V and J ends lost 8 bases and 4 bases respectively, with 17 bases between them. Germline CDR1 reads MNHEY; CDR2 reads SVGAGI. This CDR3 region has 14 residues. CDR3 sequence: CASRRQKGGYGYTF. CDR3 nucleotide sequence: TGTGCCAGCCGCCGCCAGAAAGGAGGCTATGGCTACACCTTC.